This TCR beta chain derives from a study of type 1 regulatory T cells. Study details: This in vitro CD4 product, T-allo10, is enriched for Tr1 cells and alloantigen-specific.

On this clonotype itself: Its specificity is unknown.

The CDR3 extends over 14 amino acids. Germline-derived CDR1 and CDR2 are MNHEY and SVGAGI. V was pared by 6 bases and J by 5 bases, with 6 bases of the junction left unmatched. TCRdb analysed the reads with MiXCR anew, one entry per CDR3 protein. The sample lists roughly 71,000 distinct CDR3 sequences; roughly three fifths were seen once. T-allo10 cells from the graft donor were described as anergic, host-alloantigen-specific, and alloantigen-specific suppressors. The TCR originated in a human donor in good health. Sequenced input: cultured T cells, either the whole culture or a sorted T cell fraction (not recorded which). As to subset: Tr1-enriched cell product generated in vitro against host alloantigens. This sequence joins TRBV6-5 and TRBJ2-2, with 7 bases lining up with TRBD2. CDR3 DNA: TGTGCCAGCAGCCAACGCGGGGGTACCGGGGAGCTGTTTTTT. Its protein product is CASSQRGGTGELFF.